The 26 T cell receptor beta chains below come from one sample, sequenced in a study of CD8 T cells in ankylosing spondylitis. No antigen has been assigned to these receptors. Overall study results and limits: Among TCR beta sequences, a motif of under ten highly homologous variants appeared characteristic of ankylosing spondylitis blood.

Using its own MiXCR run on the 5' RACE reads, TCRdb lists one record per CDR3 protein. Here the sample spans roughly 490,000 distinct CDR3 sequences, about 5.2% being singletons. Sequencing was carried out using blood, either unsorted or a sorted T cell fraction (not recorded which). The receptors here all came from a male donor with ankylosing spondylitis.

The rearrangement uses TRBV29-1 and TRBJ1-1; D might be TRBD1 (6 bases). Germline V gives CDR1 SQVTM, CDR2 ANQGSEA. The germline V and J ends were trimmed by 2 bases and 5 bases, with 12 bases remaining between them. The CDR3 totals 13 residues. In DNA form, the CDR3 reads TGCAGCGTTGAAAGGGGGGGAGGGACTGAAGCTTTCTTT. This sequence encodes CSVERGGGTEAFF. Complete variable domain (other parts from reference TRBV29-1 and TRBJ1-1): SAVISQKPSRDICQRGTSLTIQCQVDSQVTMMFWYRQQPGQSLTLIATANQGSEATYESGFVIDKFPISRPNLTFSTLTVSNMSPEDSSIYLCSVERGGGTEAFFGQGTRLTVV.

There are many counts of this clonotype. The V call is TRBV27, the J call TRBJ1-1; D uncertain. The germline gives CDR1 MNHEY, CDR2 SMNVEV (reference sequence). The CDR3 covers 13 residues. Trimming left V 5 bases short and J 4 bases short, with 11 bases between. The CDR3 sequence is CASSTTRSTEAFF. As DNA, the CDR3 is TGTGCCAGCAGTACGACGAGGAGCACTGAAGCTTTCTTT.

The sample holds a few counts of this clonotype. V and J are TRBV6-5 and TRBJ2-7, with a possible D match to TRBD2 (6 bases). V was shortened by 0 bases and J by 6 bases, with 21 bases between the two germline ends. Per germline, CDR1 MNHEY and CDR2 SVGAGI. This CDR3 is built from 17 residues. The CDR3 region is CASSYSGLGAGRIEQYF. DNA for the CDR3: TGTGCCAGCAGTTACTCAGGGTTAGGTGCAGGGAGGATCGAGCAGTACTTC.

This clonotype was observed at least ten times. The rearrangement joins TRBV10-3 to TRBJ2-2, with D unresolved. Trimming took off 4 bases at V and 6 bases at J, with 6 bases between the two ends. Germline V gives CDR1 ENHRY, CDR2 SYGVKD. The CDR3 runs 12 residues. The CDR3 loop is CAISAGSGELFF. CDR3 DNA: TGTGCCATCAGTGCCGGGTCCGGGGAGCTGTTTTTT.

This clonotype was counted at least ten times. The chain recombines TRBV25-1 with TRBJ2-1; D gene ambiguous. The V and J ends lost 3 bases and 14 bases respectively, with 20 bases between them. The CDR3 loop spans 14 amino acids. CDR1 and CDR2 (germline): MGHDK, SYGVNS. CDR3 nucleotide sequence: TGTGCCAGCAGTGAGGCTAGAACAACCCCTGGAGAGTTCTTC. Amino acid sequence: CASSEARTTPGEFF.

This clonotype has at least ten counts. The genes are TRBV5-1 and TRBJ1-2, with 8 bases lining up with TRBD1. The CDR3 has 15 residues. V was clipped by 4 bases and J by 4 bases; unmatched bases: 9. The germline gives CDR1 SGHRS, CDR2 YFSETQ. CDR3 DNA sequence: TGCGCCAGCAGCGTCACAGGGGGGGAAGTCTATGGCTACACCTTC. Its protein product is CASSVTGGEVYGYTF.

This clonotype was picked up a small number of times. The CDR3 DNA is TGCGCCAGCAGCTTCGACGGGAGGACCTACGAGCAGTACTTC. As protein: CASSFDGRTYEQYF. The chain has TRBV5-1 and TRBJ2-7; 7 positions agree with TRBD2. The CDR3 has 14 amino acids. After removal of 2 bases from V and 2 bases from J, the junction contained 4 bases not matched to a gene. The germline CDR1 and CDR2 sequences are SGHRS and YFSETQ.

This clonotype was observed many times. The CDR3 region has the DNA TGTGCCAGCAGCCTCCGGGCCCTAGAGCCCCTCCACTTT. Translated: CASSLRALEPLHF. This chain links TRBV7-2 with TRBJ1-6; the D is unclear. The CDR3 contains 13 residues. The V and J ends lost 5 bases and 13 bases respectively, with 15 bases between them. Germline V CDR1 and CDR2: SGHTA, FQGNSA.

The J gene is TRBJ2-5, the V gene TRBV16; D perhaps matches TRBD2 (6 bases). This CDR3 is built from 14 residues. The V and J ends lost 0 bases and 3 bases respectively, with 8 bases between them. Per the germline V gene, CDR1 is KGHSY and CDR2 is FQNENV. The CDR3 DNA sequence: TGTGCCAGCAGCCAATCGGGGGGAGAAGAGACCCAGTACTTC. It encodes CASSQSGGEETQYF.

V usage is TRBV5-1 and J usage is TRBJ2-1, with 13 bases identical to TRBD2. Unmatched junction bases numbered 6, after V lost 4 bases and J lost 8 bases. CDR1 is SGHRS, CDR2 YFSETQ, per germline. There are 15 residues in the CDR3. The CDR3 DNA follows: TGCGCCAGCAGCGACACTAGCGGGGGGGGATATGAGCAGTTCTTC. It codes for CASSDTSGGGYEQFF. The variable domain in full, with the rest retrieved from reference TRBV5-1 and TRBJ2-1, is KAGVTQTPRYLIKTRGQQVTLSCSPISGHRSVSWYQQTPGQGLQFLFEYFSETQRNKGNFPGRFSGRQFSNSRSEMNVSTLELGDSALYLCASSDTSGGGYEQFFGPGTRLTVL.

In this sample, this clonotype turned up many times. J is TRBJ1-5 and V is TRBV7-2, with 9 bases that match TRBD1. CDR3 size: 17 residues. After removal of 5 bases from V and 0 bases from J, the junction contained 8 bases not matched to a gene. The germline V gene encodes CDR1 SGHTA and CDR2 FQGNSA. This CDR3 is CASSLGQGIYSNQPQHF. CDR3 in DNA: TGTGCCAGCAGCCTAGGACAGGGGATCTATAGCAATCAGCCCCAGCATTTT.

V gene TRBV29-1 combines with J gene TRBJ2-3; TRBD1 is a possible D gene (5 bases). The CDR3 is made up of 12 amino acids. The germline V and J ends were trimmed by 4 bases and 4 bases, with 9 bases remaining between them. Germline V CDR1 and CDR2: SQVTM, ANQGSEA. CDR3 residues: CSVAKGSDTQYF. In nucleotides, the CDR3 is TGCAGCGTTGCTAAGGGGTCAGATACGCAGTATTTT.

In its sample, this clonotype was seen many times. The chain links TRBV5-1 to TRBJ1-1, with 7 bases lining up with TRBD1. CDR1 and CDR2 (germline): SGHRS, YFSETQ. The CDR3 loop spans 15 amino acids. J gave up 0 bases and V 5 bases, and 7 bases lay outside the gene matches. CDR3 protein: CASRRADRLNTEAFF. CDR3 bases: TGCGCCAGCAGGAGGGCGGACAGGTTGAACACTGAAGCTTTCTTT.

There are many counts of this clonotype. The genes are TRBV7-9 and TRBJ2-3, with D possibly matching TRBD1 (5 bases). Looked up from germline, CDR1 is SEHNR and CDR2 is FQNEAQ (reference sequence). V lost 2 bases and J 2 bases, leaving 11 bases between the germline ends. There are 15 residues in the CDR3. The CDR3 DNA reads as TGTGCCAGCAGCTTAAGGGGTGGACCCACAGATACGCAGTATTTT. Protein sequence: CASSLRGGPTDTQYF. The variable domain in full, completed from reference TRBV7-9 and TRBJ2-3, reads DTGVSQNPRHKITKRGQNVTFRCDPISEHNRLYWYRQTLGQGPEFLTYFQNEAQLEKSRLLSDRFSAERPKGSFSTLEIQRTEQGDSAMYLCASSLRGGPTDTQYFGPGTRLTVL.

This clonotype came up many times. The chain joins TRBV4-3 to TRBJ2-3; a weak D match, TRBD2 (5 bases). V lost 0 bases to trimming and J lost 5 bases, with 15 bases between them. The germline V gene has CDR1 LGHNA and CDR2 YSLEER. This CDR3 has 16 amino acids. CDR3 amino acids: CASSQDSSGSGDTQYF. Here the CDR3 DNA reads TGCGCCAGCAGCCAAGATTCGTCGGGGAGCGGAGATACGCAGTATTTT.

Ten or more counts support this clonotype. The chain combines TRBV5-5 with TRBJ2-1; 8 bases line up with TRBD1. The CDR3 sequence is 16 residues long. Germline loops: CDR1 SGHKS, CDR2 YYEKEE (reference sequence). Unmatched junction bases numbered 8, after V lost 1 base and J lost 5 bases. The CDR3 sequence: CASSLRSGQVDNEQFF. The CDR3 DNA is TGTGCCAGCAGCTTGCGTTCGGGACAGGTGGACAATGAGCAGTTCTTC.

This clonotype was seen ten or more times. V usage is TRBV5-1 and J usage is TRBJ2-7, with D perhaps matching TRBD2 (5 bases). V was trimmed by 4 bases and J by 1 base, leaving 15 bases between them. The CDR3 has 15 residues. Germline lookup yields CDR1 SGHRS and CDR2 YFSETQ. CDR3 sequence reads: CASSTGSRLSYEQYF. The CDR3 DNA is TGCGCCAGCAGCACTGGGAGCAGATTATCCTACGAGCAGTACTTC.

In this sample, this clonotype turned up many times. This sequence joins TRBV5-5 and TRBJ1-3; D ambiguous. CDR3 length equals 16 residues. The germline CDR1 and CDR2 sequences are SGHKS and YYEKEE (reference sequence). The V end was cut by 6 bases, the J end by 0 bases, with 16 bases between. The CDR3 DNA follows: TGTGCCAGCACCTATCTCGACCCCGGCTCTGGAAACACCATATATTTT. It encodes CASTYLDPGSGNTIYF.

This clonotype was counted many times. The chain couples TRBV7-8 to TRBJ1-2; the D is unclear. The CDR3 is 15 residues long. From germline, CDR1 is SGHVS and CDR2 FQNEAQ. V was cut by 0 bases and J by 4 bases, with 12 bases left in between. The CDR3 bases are TGTGCCAGCAGCTTAGCGGACGGGTCCTTCTATGGCTACACCTTC. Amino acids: CASSLADGSFYGYTF.

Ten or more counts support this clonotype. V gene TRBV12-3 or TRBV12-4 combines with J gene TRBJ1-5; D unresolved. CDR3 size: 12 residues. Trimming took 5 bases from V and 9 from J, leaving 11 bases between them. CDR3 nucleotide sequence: TGTGCCAGCAGTCCAGATATCGGGCCCCAGCATTTT. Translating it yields CASSPDIGPQHF.

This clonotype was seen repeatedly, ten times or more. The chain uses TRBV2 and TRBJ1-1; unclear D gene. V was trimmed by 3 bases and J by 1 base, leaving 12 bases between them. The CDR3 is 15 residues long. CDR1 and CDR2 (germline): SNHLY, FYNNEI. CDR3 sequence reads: CASSDWERSNTEAFF. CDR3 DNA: TGTGCCAGCAGTGATTGGGAGAGGTCGAACACTGAAGCTTTCTTT.

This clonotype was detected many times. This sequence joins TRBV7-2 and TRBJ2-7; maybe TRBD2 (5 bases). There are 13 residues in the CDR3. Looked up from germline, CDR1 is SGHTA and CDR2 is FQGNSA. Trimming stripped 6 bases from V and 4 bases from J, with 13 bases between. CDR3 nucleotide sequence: TGTGCCAGCAGGAGGGCGAGTTCTTACGAGCAGTACTTC. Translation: CASRRASSYEQYF.

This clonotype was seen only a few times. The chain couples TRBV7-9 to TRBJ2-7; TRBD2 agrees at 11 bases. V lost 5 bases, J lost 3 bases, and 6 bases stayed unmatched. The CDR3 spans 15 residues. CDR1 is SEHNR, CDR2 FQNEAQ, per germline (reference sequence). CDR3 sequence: CASSIGTSGVYEQYF. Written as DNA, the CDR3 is TGTGCCAGCAGCATCGGGACTAGCGGAGTCTACGAGCAGTACTTC.

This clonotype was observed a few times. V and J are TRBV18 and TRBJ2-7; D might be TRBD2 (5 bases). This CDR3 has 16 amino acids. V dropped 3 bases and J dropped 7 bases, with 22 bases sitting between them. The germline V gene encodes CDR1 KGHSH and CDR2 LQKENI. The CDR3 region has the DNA TGTGCCAGCTCACCGGGTCAGCGGAGTCTCGCGGGTGAGCAGTACTTC. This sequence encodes CASSPGQRSLAGEQYF.

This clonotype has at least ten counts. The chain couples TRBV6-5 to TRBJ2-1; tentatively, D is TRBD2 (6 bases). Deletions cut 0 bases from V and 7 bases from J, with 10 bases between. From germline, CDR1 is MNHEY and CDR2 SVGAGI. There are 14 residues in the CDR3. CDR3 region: CASSYSLARNEQFF. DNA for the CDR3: TGTGCCAGCAGTTACTCTCTAGCGAGGAATGAGCAGTTCTTC.

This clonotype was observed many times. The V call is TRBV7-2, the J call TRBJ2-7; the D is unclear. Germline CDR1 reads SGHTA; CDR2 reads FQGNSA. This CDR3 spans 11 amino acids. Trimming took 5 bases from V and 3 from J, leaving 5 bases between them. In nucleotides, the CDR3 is TGTGCCAGCAGCCGTTACTACGAGCAGTACTTC. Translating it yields CASSRYYEQYF.